Sequencing of this T cell receptor beta chain was carried out in a study of OX40 agonist ivuxolimab in advanced cancers. For the study at large: Of the participants, around 43% had some prior anti-PD-1, anti-PD-L1 or anti-CTLA-4 therapy, which was allowed.

Findings of the study overall: Among the lowest peripheral clonal expansion occurred in 0.1-3.0 mg/kg partial responders. Compared with CD4+, CD8+ T cells on average had more expanded clones.

CDR1 and CDR2 (germline): SGHNT, YYREEE (reference sequence). The CDR3 has 16 amino acids. Trimming stripped 0 bases from V and 7 bases from J, with 18 bases between. In its sample, this clone was seen a few times. Its target is unknown. Clones were read by immunoSEQ multiplex PCR, and TCRdb kept only the in-frame ones, dropping some. The table includes approximately 65,000 clones, over 85% detected once. The TCR originated in an adult with an advanced solid tumor such as melanoma, head and neck, liver or kidney cancer. The chain uses TRBV5-4 and TRBJ2-3; tentative D call: TRBD1 (7 bases). The source material was CD4+ or CD8+ T cells sorted from blood, sampled in a trial of the OX40 agonist ivuxolimab. Here the CDR3 DNA reads TGTGCCAGCAGCTTGGATTCGGGCAGGGGGGCGAATACGCAGTATTTT. Translation: CASSLDSGRGANTQYF.